This TCR beta chain was captured by sequencing in a study of cytomegalovirus exposure and HLA in healthy donors. Vbeta (60) and Jbeta (13) primers were used in the PCR. Some clones are missing from TCRdb's copy, which holds only in-frame ones; the method was immunoSEQ multiplex PCR. This sample has 65,000 to 80,000 clones, with 74% found just once. As concerns this clone: Its antigen is unknown.

Trimming removed 0 bases at V and 4 bases at J, with 12 bases between. The CDR3 spans 15 residues. Germline V gene data show CDR1 as SGHDN and CDR2 as FVKESK. The study, taken as a whole, reports: In vitro, a few CMV-associated chains proved specific for CMV antigens. The likely origin of a cluster of highly shared sequence variants was a sequencing artifact. Upon later analysis, TCR association rates were observed to vary by HLA locus, being highest for DRB1 and lowest for HLA-C.

Healthy people donating bone marrow made up the donors. What was sequenced was PBMCs. The sequence was obtained from a man in his forties or fifties in good health and CMV-seropositive. V gene TRBV14 combines with J gene TRBJ1-2; D not resolved. For the CDR3, the DNA is TGTGCCAGCAGCCAAGATTTTAGCCGCCGCTATGGCTACACCTTC. Its protein product is CASSQDFSRRYGYTF.